The rows below give T cell receptor beta chains drawn from one sample of a study of CD8+ T cells in alopecia areata. Sequencing used immunoSEQ multiplex PCR; TCRdb keeps in-frame clones, though not all of them. This sample has approximately 180,000 clones, with about 67% found just once. The specimen was CD8+ T cells sorted from blood, collected at week 0. Every receptor here comes from a human donor with alopecia areata. The CDR3 runs from the conserved cysteine through the conserved F or W. Each record gives: J gene, D gene, clone size, CDR3 length, V gene, CDR3 DNA, CDR3 protein. A D gene is named only where the DNA matches it firmly. A row's size may be missing; if present it is once, few, many or a size class.

TRBJ2-1 . few 15 TRBV7-3 TGTGCCAGCAGCTCTACAGGAGACATTTACAATGAGCAGTTCTTC CASSSTGDIYNEQFF
TRBJ1-1 . . 13 TRBV5-1 TGCGCCAGCAGCTTCGACAAGAACACTGAAGCTTTCTTT CASSFDKNTEAFF
TRBJ2-3 . . 13 TRBV2 TGTGCCAGCATCAGGAACGGCACAGATACGCAGTATTTT CASIRNGTDTQYF
TRBJ2-3 . few 8 TRBV20-1 TGCAGTGCAGAGGGACAGTATTTT CSAEGQYF
TRBJ1-5 . . 11 TRBV2 TGTGCCAGCGGGGACAATCAGCCCCAGCATTTT CASGDNQPQHF
TRBJ2-5 . . 14 TRBV4-1 TGCGCCAGCAGCCACGTAGCAGGGGGGGAGACCCAGTACTTC CASSHVAGGETQYF
TRBJ2-5 . few 14 TRBV2 TGTGCCAGCAGCGGCAGGGGGAGGCGCGAGACCCAGTACTTC CASSGRGRRETQYF
TRBJ2-2 TRBD2 few 17 TRBV2 TGTGCCAGCGCCAGAGTAAGGAGCGGGGGAAACACCGGGGAGCTGTTTTTT CASARVRSGGNTGELFF
TRBJ1-2 TRBD1 . 16 TRBV4-2 TGTGCCAGCAGCCAAGCGGACAGGGGGCTTATCTATGGCTACACCTTC CASSQADRGLIYGYTF
TRBJ1-2 . . 13 TRBV15 TGTGCCACCAGCAGAGAACAGAGCTATGGCTACACCTTC CATSREQSYGYTF
TRBJ2-1 . . 15 TRBV6-1 TGTGCCAGCAGAGAAGCCTGGCGGGGTTTCAATGAGCAGTTCTTC CASREAWRGFNEQFF
TRBJ2-7 . . 17 TRBV6-1 TGTGCCAGCAGTGAAGAAGATTCAGGGGTATGGTCCTACGAGCAGTACTTC CASSEEDSGVWSYEQYF
TRBJ2-5 . . 15 TRBV4-1 TGCGCCAGCAGCCAAGATCTTCCAGATCCGGTGGACCAGTACTTC CASSQDLPDPVDQYF
TRBJ1-6 TRBD1 . 15 TRBV25-1 TGTGCCAGCAGTGAAGCGGGGACAGGGAATTCACCCCTCCACTTT CASSEAGTGNSPLHF
TRBJ1-1 . few 13 TRBV27 TGTGCCAGCAGTTTATCGGGGCTCACTGAAGCTTTCTTT CASSLSGLTEAFF
TRBJ1-5 . . 13 TRBV19 TGTGCCAGTAGGGCAGCCCAGAATCAGCCCCAGCATTTT CASRAAQNQPQHF